Below, 5 T cell receptor beta chains from the same sample are listed, as sequenced in a study of CD8+ T cells in alopecia areata. Stated treatment: oral pan-JAK inhibitor, 5-10 mg twice daily. TCR sequencing used cDNA made by reverse transcription of extracted RNA. The table came from immunoSEQ multiplex PCR; TCRdb's copy has only in-frame clones and leaves some out. The sample consists of about 110,000 clones, around 54% of them appearing once. The sample here was CD4+ T cells sorted from blood, taken at week 24, from a patient treated with tofacitinib. All receptors come from a human donor with alopecia areata.

The chain joins TRBV10-2 to TRBJ2-6; D is possibly TRBD1 (5 bases). Germline CDR1 reads WSHSY; CDR2 reads SAAADI. V lost 6 bases and J lost 0, with 12 bases in between. The CDR3 is 16 residues long. CDR3 in amino acids: CASRDSRSSGANVLTF. The CDR3 nucleotides are TGCGCCAGCAGAGACAGTAGATCCTCTGGGGCCAACGTCCTGACTTTC.

The chain recombines TRBV5-1 with TRBJ2-1, with D possibly TRBD1 on 6 matching bases. V was shortened by 4 bases and J by 0 bases, with 11 bases between the two germline ends. Per the germline V gene, CDR1 is SGHRS and CDR2 is YFSETQ. This CDR3 is 15 amino acids long. This chain's CDR3 is CASSTAGVSYNEQFF. The DNA of the CDR3 is TGCGCCAGCAGCACTGCAGGGGTCTCCTACAATGAGCAGTTCTTC.

The V gene is TRBV4-2, the J gene TRBJ1-1, with 9 bases lining up with TRBD1. V was clipped by 6 bases and J by 1 base; unmatched bases: 6. CDR3 size: 15 residues. Germline CDR1 is LGHNA and CDR2 is YNFKEQ. The CDR3 nucleotides are TGTGCCAGCAGATTACGGGACAGGGAGAACACTGAAGCTTTCTTT. This encodes CASRLRDRENTEAFF.

The V and J genes are TRBV20-1 and TRBJ2-1; TRBD2 matches at 7 bases. Germline assignment: CDR1 DFQATT and CDR2 SNEGSKA (reference sequence). The ends lost 3 bases at V and 10 bases at J; junction bases unmatched: 3. CDR3 length: 11 amino acids. Here the CDR3 DNA reads TGCAGTGCTAGCCGACTAGCAGAGCAGTTCTTC. Translated, it gives CSASRLAEQFF.

Only a few counts were recorded for this clone. V is TRBV5-1 and J is TRBJ2-3; D remains unclear. Per the germline V gene, CDR1 is SGHRS and CDR2 is YFSETQ. This CDR3 has 14 residues. The V gene lost 3 bases and the J gene lost 3 bases, with 11 bases spanning the gap. CDR3 in DNA: TGCGCCAGCAGCTCGGCGTCGATTACAGATACGCAGTATTTT. It yields the protein CASSSASITDTQYF.